This is a list of T cell receptor beta chains from one sample in a study of blood T cell repertoires in COVID-19. Produced via immunoSEQ multiplex PCR; TCRdb's table is partial and in-frame only. The data contain some 210,000 clones, under 90% of them seen just once; the ten biggest clones take up less than 20%. The specimen sequenced was peripheral blood. These receptors were obtained from a human donor in a cohort sampled during active COVID-19. Both conserved end residues are part of each CDR3. The D gene is left open where the match is weak. Clone size is given for some rows only: seen once, a few or many times, or a class if the clone is expanded.

J: TRBJ2-1
D: TRBD1
V: TRBV27
size: NA
DNA: TGTGCCAGCAGTAGGGCCGGGACAGTCTACAATGAGCAGTTCTTC
CDR3: CASSRAGTVYNEQFF

J: TRBJ1-4
D: TRBD1
V: TRBV7-9
size: NA
DNA: TGTGCCAGCAGCTCAGCAGGGGGCGGTGAAAAACTGTTTTTT
CDR3: CASSSAGGGEKLFF

J: TRBJ1-1
D: NA
V: TRBV27
size: once
DNA: TGTGCCAGCAGTCTCGGGGGTTCTGAAGCTTTCTTT
CDR3: CASSLGGSEAFF

J: TRBJ1-4
D: NA
V: TRBV7-8
size: NA
DNA: TGTGCCAGCAGCCGAGAGGAGGGTAATAATGAAAAACTGTTTTTT
CDR3: CASSREEGNNEKLFF

J: TRBJ1-5
D: NA
V: TRBV7-2
size: NA
DNA: TGTGCCAGCAGCCCCGGGCGGGCCAGTCAGCCCCAGCATTTT
CDR3: CASSPGRASQPQHF

J: TRBJ1-1
D: NA
V: TRBV5-1
size: few
DNA: TGCGCCAGCAGCTTGGGGGCAGCCCAGAACACTGAAGCTTTCTTT
CDR3: CASSLGAAQNTEAFF

J: TRBJ1-5
D: NA
V: TRBV11-2
size: NA
DNA: TGTGCCAGCAGCCGAGGGGCGGGGTATCAGCCCCAGCATTTT
CDR3: CASSRGAGYQPQHF

J: TRBJ1-2
D: TRBD1
V: TRBV5-1
size: NA
DNA: TGCGCCAGCAGCGAACCCGGGACAGGGATGTCAGGCTACACCTTC
CDR3: CASSEPGTGMSGYTF

J: TRBJ1-1
D: NA
V: TRBV5-1
size: NA
DNA: TGCGCCAGCAGCTCCGGGACTCTCAACACTGAAGCTTTCTTT
CDR3: CASSSGTLNTEAFF

J: TRBJ2-5
D: NA
V: TRBV2
size: NA
DNA: TGTGCCGGGAGGAAAGACGGCGCAGAGACCCAGTACTTC
CDR3: CAGRKDGAETQYF

J: TRBJ1-2
D: NA
V: TRBV4-1
size: NA
DNA: TGCGCCAGCAGCCAGGACCCGACAGGCATCGGCTATGGCTACACCTTC
CDR3: CASSQDPTGIGYGYTF

J: TRBJ2-2
D: NA
V: TRBV6-5
size: NA
DNA: TGTGCCAGCAGTTCTGAAGGGGTTTTCGGGGAGCTGTTTTTT
CDR3: CASSSEGVFGELFF

J: TRBJ2-7
D: TRBD1
V: TRBV6-5
size: NA
DNA: TGTGCCAGCAGTTACCGGGACAGAGCCTACGAGCAGTACTTC
CDR3: CASSYRDRAYEQYF

J: TRBJ1-1
D: NA
V: TRBV7-9
size: NA
DNA: TGTGCCAGCAGCTTAGGTGGCCCAGGGATCGCTGAAGCTTTCTTT
CDR3: CASSLGGPGIAEAFF

J: TRBJ1-1
D: NA
V: TRBV10-3
size: NA
DNA: TGTGCCATCAGTGAGTCGTCGGGGATGAACACTGAAGCTTTCTTT
CDR3: CAISESSGMNTEAFF

J: TRBJ2-2
D: TRBD2
V: TRBV11-2
size: NA
DNA: TGTGCCAGCAGCCCCTCACTAGCGGGAGGGCCGGACACCGGGGAGCTGTTTTTT
CDR3: CASSPSLAGGPDTGELFF

J: TRBJ2-3
D: TRBD2
V: TRBV5-1
size: NA
DNA: TGCGCCAGCAGTTGGGGGGGTAAGGCTTCAGATACGCAGTATTTT
CDR3: CASSWGGKASDTQYF

J: TRBJ2-2
D: NA
V: TRBV5-1
size: NA
DNA: TGCGCCAGCAGCCCGGGTCCGTCAAGCTCGAACACCGGGGAGCTGTTTTTT
CDR3: CASSPGPSSSNTGELFF

J: TRBJ2-1
D: NA
V: TRBV11-2
size: NA
DNA: TGTGCCAGCAGCTTAGTTCCAGTTAACAATGAGCAGTTCTTC
CDR3: CASSLVPVNNEQFF

J: TRBJ1-2
D: NA
V: TRBV27
size: few
DNA: TGTGCCAGCAGTATCCGGAAAGGACATTTGGGCTACACCTTC
CDR3: CASSIRKGHLGYTF

J: TRBJ1-2
D: NA
V: TRBV6-1
size: NA
DNA: TGTGCCAGCAGTGCCTGGGGTGGGAGGGCTAACTATGGCTACACCTTC
CDR3: CASSAWGGRANYGYTF

J: TRBJ2-1
D: NA
V: TRBV5-6
size: NA
DNA: TGTGCCAGCAGCTCCGGGACATTAATTAATGAGCAGTTCTTC
CDR3: CASSSGTLINEQFF

J: TRBJ2-1
D: TRBD1
V: TRBV19
size: few
DNA: TGTGCCAGTAGTTTATTTGGGACAGGGGGCCATGAGCAGTTCTTC
CDR3: CASSLFGTGGHEQFF

J: TRBJ1-2
D: NA
V: TRBV7-6
size: NA
DNA: TGTGCCAGCAGCCCGACAGACAGCGACTATGGCTACACCTTC
CDR3: CASSPTDSDYGYTF

J: TRBJ2-7
D: NA
V: TRBV7-9
size: NA
DNA: TGTGCCAGCAGTTACGGTCGCGAGCAGTACTTC
CDR3: CASSYGREQYF

J: TRBJ1-4
D: NA
V: TRBV28
size: NA
DNA: TGTGCCAGCAGTTTATCCTCGGGGTCTAATGAAAAACTGTTTTTT
CDR3: CASSLSSGSNEKLFF

J: TRBJ2-6
D: NA
V: TRBV27
size: NA
DNA: TGTGCCAGCAGTTTATCGGTGCGAACTGGGGCCAACGTCCTGACTTTC
CDR3: CASSLSVRTGANVLTF

J: TRBJ1-1
D: NA
V: TRBV10-3
size: NA
DNA: TGTGCCATCAGTGATCGGGGGGCGAACACTGAAGCTTTCTTT
CDR3: CAISDRGANTEAFF

J: TRBJ1-1
D: NA
V: TRBV13
size: once
DNA: TGTGCCAGCAGCTTATACAAGGGGCCCCCTGGAGGGACTGAAGCTTTCTTT
CDR3: CASSLYKGPPGGTEAFF

J: TRBJ2-2
D: NA
V: TRBV20-1
size: few
DNA: TGCAGTGCTAGTCCGGGCACCGGGGAGCTGTTTTTT
CDR3: CSASPGTGELFF

J: TRBJ1-6
D: NA
V: TRBV5-1
size: NA
DNA: TGCGCCAGCAGCTTGCTAGATTTTAATTCACCCCTCCACTTT
CDR3: CASSLLDFNSPLHF

J: TRBJ2-3
D: TRBD2
V: TRBV14
size: NA
DNA: TGTGCCAGCAGCCCCCGCGTAAATAGCGGGAGGGTCGCAGATACGCAGTATTTT
CDR3: CASSPRVNSGRVADTQYF

J: TRBJ2-1
D: TRBD2
V: TRBV4-1
size: NA
DNA: TGCGCCAGCAGCCAAGAAAGTCTAGCGGGGGGGCCTGGTCGGAATGAGCAGTTCTTC
CDR3: CASSQESLAGGPGRNEQFF

J: TRBJ2-5
D: NA
V: TRBV9
size: NA
DNA: TGTGCCAGCAGCGCAATGCTAGGCCGAGAGACCCAGTACTTC
CDR3: CASSAMLGRETQYF

J: TRBJ2-3
D: TRBD2
V: TRBV5-1
size: NA
DNA: TGCGCCAGCAGCTTTAGCGGGGGTAGCACAGATACGCAGTATTTT
CDR3: CASSFSGGSTDTQYF

J: TRBJ2-7
D: TRBD2
V: TRBV15
size: NA
DNA: TGTGCCACCAGCCGGACTAGCGGGGTCCCCTACGAGCAGTACTTC
CDR3: CATSRTSGVPYEQYF

J: TRBJ2-2
D: NA
V: TRBV12-3/TRBV12-4
size: NA
DNA: TGTGCCAGCACCACGGGGTCCGGGGAGCTGTTTTTT
CDR3: CASTTGSGELFF

J: TRBJ2-2
D: NA
V: TRBV4-1
size: NA
DNA: TGCGCCAGCAGCCAATCATACGGGGGTCCCGGGGAGCTGTTTTTT
CDR3: CASSQSYGGPGELFF

J: TRBJ1-5
D: TRBD1
V: TRBV5-3
size: NA
DNA: TGTGCCAGAAGCAACCGAATACTCCTTTTTCGACAGGGAACTTTCCCTAGCAATCAGCCCCAGCATTTT
CDR3: CARSNRILLFRQGTFPSNQPQHF

J: TRBJ2-3
D: TRBD2
V: TRBV28
size: NA
DNA: TGTGCCAGCACGGCGGGAGTACTTGGTCAGGCAGATACGCAGTATTTT
CDR3: CASTAGVLGQADTQYF

J: TRBJ2-1
D: NA
V: TRBV7-3
size: NA
DNA: TGTGCCAGCAGCGGAGTTCGACTAGTCTCGGGTGAGCAGTTCTTC
CDR3: CASSGVRLVSGEQFF

J: TRBJ2-5
D: NA
V: TRBV6-5
size: NA
DNA: TGTGCCAGCAGGTTGTCGGGTGGGGAGACCCAGTACTTC
CDR3: CASRLSGGETQYF